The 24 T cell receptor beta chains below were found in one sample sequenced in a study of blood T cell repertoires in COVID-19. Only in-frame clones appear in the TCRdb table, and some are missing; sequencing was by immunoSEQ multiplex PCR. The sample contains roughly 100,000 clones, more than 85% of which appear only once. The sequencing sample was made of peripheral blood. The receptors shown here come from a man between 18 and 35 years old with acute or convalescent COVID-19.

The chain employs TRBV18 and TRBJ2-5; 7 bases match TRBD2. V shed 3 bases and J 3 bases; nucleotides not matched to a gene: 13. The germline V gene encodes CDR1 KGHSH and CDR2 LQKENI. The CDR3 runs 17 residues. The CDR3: CASSPPFLAAGEETQYF. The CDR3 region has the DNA TGTGCCAGCTCACCGCCATTTCTAGCGGCAGGCGAAGAGACCCAGTACTTC.

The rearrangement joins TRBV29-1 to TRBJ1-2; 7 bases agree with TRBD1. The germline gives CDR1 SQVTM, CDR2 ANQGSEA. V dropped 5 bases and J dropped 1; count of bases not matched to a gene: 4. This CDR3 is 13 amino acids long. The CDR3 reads CSVIRDSNYGYTF. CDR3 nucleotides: TGCAGCGTTATCCGGGACAGTAACTATGGCTACACCTTC. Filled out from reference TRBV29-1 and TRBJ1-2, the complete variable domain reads SAVISQKPSRDICQRGTSLTIQCQVDSQVTMMFWYRQQPGQSLTLIATANQGSEATYESGFVIDKFPISRPNLTFSTLTVSNMSPEDSSIYLCSVIRDSNYGYTFGSGTRLTVV.

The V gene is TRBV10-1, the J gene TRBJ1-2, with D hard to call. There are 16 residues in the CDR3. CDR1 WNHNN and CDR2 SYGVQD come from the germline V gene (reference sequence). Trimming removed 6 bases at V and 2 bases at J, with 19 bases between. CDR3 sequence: CASRLGEVKWNYGYTF. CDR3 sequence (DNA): TGCGCCAGCAGACTTGGGGAGGTGAAATGGAACTATGGCTACACCTTC.

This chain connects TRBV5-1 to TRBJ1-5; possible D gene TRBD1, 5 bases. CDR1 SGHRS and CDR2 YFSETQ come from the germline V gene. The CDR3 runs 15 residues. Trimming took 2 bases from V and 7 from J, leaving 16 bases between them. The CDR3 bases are TGCGCCAGCAGCTTAGGTCCCGGGGGGAGCCAGCCCCAGCATTTT. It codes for CASSLGPGGSQPQHF.

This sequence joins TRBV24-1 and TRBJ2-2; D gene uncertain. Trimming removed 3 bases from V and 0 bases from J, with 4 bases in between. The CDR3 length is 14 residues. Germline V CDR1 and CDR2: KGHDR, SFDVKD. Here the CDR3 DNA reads TGTGCCACCAGTGATCCTGCGAACACCGGGGAGCTGTTTTTT. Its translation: CATSDPANTGELFF.

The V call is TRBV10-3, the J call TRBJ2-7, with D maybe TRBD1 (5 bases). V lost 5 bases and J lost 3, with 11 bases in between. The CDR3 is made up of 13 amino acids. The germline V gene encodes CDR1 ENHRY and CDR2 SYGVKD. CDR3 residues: CAISSQGDYEQYF. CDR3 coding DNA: TGTGCCATCAGTTCACAAGGGGACTACGAGCAGTACTTC.

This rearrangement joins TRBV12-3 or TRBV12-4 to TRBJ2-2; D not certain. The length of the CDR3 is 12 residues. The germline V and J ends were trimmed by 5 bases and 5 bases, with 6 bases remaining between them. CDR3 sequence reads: CASSGLTGELFF. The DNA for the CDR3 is TGTGCCAGCAGTGGGCTGACCGGGGAGCTGTTTTTT.

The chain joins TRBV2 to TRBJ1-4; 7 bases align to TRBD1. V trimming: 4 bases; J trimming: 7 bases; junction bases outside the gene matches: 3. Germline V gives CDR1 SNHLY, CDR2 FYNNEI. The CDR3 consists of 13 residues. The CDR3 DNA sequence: TGTGCCAGCAGTGCCAGGGGGGCTGAAAAACTGTTTTTT. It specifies CASSARGAEKLFF.

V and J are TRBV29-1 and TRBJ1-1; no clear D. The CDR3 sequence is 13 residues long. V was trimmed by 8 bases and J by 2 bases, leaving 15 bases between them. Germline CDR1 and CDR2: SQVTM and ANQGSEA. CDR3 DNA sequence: TGCAGCCCTCAACTAGAAGGCAACACTGAAGCTTTCTTT. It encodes CSPQLEGNTEAFF.

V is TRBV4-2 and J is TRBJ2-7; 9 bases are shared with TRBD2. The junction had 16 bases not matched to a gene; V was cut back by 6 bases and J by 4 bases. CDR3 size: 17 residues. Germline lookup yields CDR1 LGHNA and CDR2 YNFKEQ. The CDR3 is CASRELHAGGPSYEQYF. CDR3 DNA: TGTGCCAGCAGGGAGCTTCACGCGGGAGGGCCCTCGTACGAGCAGTACTTC.

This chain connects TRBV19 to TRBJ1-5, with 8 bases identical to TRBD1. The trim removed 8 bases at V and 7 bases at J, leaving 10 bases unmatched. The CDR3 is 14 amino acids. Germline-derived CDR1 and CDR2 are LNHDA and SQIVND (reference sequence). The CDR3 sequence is CASEPGQASQPQHF. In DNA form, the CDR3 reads TGTGCCAGTGAACCGGGACAGGCCTCCCAGCCCCAGCATTTT.

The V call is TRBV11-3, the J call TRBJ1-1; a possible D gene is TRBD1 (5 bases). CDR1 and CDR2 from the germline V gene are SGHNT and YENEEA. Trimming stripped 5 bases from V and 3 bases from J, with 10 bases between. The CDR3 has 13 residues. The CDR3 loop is CASSPGGDTEAFF. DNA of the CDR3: TGTGCCAGCAGCCCAGGAGGGGACACTGAAGCTTTCTTT.

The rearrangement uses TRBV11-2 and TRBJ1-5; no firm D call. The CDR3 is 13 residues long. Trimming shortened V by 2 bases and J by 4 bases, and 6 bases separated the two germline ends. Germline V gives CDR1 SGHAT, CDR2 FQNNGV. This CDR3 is CASSLFENQPQHF. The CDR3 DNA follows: TGTGCCAGCAGCTTATTTGAGAATCAGCCCCAGCATTTT.

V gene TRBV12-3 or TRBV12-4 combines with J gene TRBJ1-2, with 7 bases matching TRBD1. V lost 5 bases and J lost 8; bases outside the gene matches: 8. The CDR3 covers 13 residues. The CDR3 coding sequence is TGTGCCAGCAGTCCCAAGACAGGGAAAGGCTACACCTTC. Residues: CASSPKTGKGYTF.

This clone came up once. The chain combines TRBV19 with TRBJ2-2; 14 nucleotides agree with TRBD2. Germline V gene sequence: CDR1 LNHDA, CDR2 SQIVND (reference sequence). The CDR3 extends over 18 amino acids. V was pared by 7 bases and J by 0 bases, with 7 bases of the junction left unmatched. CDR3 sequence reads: CASIMRLAGGPNTGELFF. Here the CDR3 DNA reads TGTGCCAGTATTATGAGACTAGCGGGAGGGCCGAACACCGGGGAGCTGTTTTTT.

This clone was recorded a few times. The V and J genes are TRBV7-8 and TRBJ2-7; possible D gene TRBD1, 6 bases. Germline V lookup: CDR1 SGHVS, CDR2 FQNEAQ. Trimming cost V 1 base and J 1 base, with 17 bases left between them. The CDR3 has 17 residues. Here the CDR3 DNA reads TGTGCCAGCAGCTTAGTTGTCGGGGTAGGGGGATCCTACGAGCAGTACTTC. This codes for CASSLVVGVGGSYEQYF.

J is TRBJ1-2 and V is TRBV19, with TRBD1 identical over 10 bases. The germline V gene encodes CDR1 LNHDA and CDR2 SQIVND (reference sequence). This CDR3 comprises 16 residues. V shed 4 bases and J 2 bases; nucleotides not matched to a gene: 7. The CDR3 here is CASSTPTGGANYGYTF. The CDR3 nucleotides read TGTGCCAGTAGTACACCGACAGGGGGCGCCAACTATGGCTACACCTTC.

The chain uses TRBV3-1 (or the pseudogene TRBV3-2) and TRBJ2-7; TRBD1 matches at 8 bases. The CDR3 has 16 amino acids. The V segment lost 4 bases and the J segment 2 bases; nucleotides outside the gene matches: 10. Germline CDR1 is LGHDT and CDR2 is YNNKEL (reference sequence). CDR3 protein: CASSRSPGQEAYEQYF. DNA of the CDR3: TGTGCCAGCAGCCGATCTCCGGGACAGGAAGCCTACGAGCAGTACTTC.

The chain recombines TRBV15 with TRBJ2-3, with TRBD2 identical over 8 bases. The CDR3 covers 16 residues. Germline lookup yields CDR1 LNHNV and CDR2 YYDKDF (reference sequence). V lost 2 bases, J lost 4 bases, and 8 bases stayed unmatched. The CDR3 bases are TGTGCCACCAGCAGATCCGGGGTAGCGGGACCAGATACGCAGTATTTT. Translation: CATSRSGVAGPDTQYF. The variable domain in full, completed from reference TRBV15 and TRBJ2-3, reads DAMVIQNPRYQVTQFGKPVTLSCSQTLNHNVMYWYQQKSSQAPKLLFHYYDKDFNNEADTPDNFQSRRPNTSFCFLDIRSPGLGDTAMYLCATSRSGVAGPDTQYFGPGTRLTVL.

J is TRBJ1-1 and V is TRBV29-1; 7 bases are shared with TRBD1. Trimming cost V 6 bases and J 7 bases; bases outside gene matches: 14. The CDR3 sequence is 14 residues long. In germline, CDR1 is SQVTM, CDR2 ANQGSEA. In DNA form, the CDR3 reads TGCAGCGTCCTAAGACAGGGTCATGTAGTTGAAGCTTTCTTT. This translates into CSVLRQGHVVEAFF.

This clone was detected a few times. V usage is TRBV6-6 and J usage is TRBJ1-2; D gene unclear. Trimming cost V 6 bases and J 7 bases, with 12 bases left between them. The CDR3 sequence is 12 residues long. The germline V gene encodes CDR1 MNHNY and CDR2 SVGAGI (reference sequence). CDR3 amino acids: CASREVGRGYTF. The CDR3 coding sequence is TGTGCCAGCAGGGAGGTCGGCCGTGGCTACACCTTC.

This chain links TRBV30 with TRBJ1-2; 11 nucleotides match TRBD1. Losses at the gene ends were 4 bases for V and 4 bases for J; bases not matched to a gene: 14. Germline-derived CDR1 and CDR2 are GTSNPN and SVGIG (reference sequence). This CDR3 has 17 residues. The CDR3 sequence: CAWIGTAYGTGGYGYTF. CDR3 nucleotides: TGTGCCTGGATCGGAACGGCGTACGGGACAGGGGGCTATGGCTACACCTTC.

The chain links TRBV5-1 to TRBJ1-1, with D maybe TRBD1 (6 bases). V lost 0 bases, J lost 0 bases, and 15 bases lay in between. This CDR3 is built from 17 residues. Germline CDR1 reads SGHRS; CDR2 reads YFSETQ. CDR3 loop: CASSLGGQWDMNTEAFF. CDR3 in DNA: TGCGCCAGCAGCTTGGGAGGCCAATGGGACATGAACACTGAAGCTTTCTTT.

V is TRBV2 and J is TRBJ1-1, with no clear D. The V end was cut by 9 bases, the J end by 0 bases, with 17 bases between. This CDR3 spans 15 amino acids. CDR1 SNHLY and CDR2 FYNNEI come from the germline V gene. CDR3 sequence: CARTRRAGMNTEAFF. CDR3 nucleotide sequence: TGTGCCAGAACCAGGAGGGCGGGGATGAACACTGAAGCTTTCTTT.